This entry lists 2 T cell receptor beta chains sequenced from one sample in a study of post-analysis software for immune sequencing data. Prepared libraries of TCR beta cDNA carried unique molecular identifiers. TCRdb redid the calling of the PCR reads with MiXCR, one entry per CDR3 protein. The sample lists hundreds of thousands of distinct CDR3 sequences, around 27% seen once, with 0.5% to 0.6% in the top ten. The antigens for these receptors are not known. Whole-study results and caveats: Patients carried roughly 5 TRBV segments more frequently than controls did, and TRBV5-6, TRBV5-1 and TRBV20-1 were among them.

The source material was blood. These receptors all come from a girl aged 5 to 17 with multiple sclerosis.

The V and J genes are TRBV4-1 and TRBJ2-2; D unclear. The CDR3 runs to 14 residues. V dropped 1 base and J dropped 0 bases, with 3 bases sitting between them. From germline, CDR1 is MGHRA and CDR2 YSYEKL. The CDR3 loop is CASSQVSNTGELFF. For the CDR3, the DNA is TGCGCCAGCAGCCAAGTGTCGAACACCGGGGAGCTGTTTTTT.

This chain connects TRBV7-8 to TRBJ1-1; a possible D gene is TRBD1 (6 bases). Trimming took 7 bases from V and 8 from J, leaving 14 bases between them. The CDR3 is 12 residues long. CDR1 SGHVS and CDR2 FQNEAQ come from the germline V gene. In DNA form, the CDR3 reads TGTGCCAGCATCGAAACAGGACAGGAAGCTTTCTTT. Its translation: CASIETGQEAFF.